A single sample gave rise to the 21 T cell receptor beta chains below, sequenced in a study of blood T cell repertoires in COVID-19. Data came from immunoSEQ multiplex PCR; TCRdb stores just in-frame clones and leaves some out. The table lists 46,000 or so clones, 70% to 90% of them singletons. The sequenced material came from peripheral blood. All receptors derive from a human donor in a cohort sampled during active COVID-19.

This clone was recorded once. This chain uses TRBV19 with TRBJ1-3; the match to TRBD1 covers 7 bases. V trimming: 5 bases; J trimming: 6 bases; junction bases outside the gene matches: 10. Germline V gives CDR1 LNHDA, CDR2 SQIVND (reference sequence). The CDR3 is made up of 15 amino acids. The CDR3 DNA is TGTGCCAGTAGTGCTACAGGGGCGCCCACAAACACCATATATTTT. This encodes CASSATGAPTNTIYF.

This clone occurred a few times. The CDR3 protein is CASSPQADRVYEQYF. The CDR3 DNA follows: TGTGCCAGCTCACCACAGGCTGACAGGGTGTACGAGCAGTACTTC. The rearrangement links TRBV18 to TRBJ2-7; 7 nucleotides line up with TRBD1. The CDR3 loop spans 15 amino acids. Germline V lookup: CDR1 KGHSH, CDR2 LQKENI. V lost 1 base, J lost 4 bases, and 7 bases stayed unmatched.

The chain links TRBV9 to TRBJ2-5; 9 bases line up with TRBD1. Germline CDR1 and CDR2: SGDLS and YYNGEE. The CDR3 length is 16 residues. Trimming cost V 2 bases and J 1 base; bases outside gene matches: 6. CDR3 sequence (DNA): TGTGCCAGCAGCGTTGGGGACAGGGCCTCCCAAGAGACCCAGTACTTC. As protein: CASSVGDRASQETQYF.

The gene calls are TRBV10-1 and TRBJ1-6; perhaps TRBD1 as D (5 bases). The ends were cut back, 9 bases at V and 5 bases at J, with 17 bases in the middle. From germline, CDR1 is WNHNN and CDR2 SYGVQD (reference sequence). This CDR3 has 15 residues. The CDR3 sequence is CASPTQATNNSPLHF. The CDR3 DNA is TGCGCCAGTCCTACACAGGCGACCAATAATTCACCCCTCCACTTT.

CDR3 DNA: TGTGCCAGCAGCCGGGACAGGAGCTCCTACGAGCAGTACTTC. Protein product: CASSRDRSSYEQYF. J is TRBJ2-7 and V is TRBV7-9, with 8 bases fitting TRBD1. CDR1 is SEHNR, CDR2 FQNEAQ, per germline (reference sequence). Trimming took 5 bases from V and 0 from J; bases not matched to a gene: 3. The CDR3 consists of 14 residues.

The chain combines TRBV24-1 with TRBJ2-5; a possible D gene is TRBD2 (6 bases). The CDR3 totals 16 residues. V dropped 4 bases and J dropped 3 bases, with 17 bases sitting between them. The V gene's germline CDR1 is KGHDR and CDR2 SFDVKD. CDR3 protein: CATSEHGVGEEETQYF. The CDR3 nucleotides read TGTGCCACCAGTGAACATGGTGTGGGGGAGGAAGAGACCCAGTACTTC.

V usage is TRBV6-6 and J usage is TRBJ1-1; 8 bases line up with TRBD1. CDR3 length: 13 residues. Germline V gives CDR1 MNHNY, CDR2 SVGAGI (reference sequence). V lost 6 bases and J lost 6; bases outside the gene matches: 6. Written as DNA, the CDR3 is TGTGCCAGCAGCTACGGACAGGGCGCTGAAGCTTTCTTT. Translating it yields CASSYGQGAEAFF.

V gene TRBV27 combines with J gene TRBJ1-1; D not certain. Germline CDR1 MNHEY, CDR2 SMNVEV (reference sequence). V gave up 3 bases and J gave up 0 bases, with 8 bases separating them. The CDR3 extends over 14 amino acids. In DNA, the CDR3 is TGTGCCAGCAGTTTCCGTGGGCTGAACACTGAAGCTTTCTTT. This codes for CASSFRGLNTEAFF.

J is TRBJ2-6 and V is TRBV4-3, with 8 bases matching TRBD1. The CDR3 contains 18 residues. CDR1 LGHNA and CDR2 YSLEER come from the germline V gene. J gave up 3 bases and V 1 base, and 8 bases lay outside the gene matches. The CDR3 loop is CASSQAAGGEVGANVLTF. The CDR3 DNA is TGCGCCAGCAGCCAAGCGGCAGGGGGCGAAGTTGGGGCCAACGTCCTGACTTTC.

The table lists this clone with a few counts. The CDR3 DNA is TGTGCCAGCCCTTTAACCGGGACAGGGGTGCTGCCCCGGGGCTACACCTTC. Protein product: CASPLTGTGVLPRGYTF. The chain carries TRBV27 and TRBJ1-2; 10 nucleotides line up with TRBD1. CDR1 and CDR2 (germline): MNHEY, SMNVEV (reference sequence). The CDR3 extends over 17 amino acids. J gave up 8 bases and V 8 bases, and 20 bases lay outside the gene matches.

The chain couples TRBV11-2 to TRBJ1-2; 9 positions agree with TRBD1. CDR3 length: 14 amino acids. Trimming removed 3 bases from V and 4 bases from J; junction bases left unmatched: 3. Germline V gene data show CDR1 as SGHAT and CDR2 as FQNNGV. Here the CDR3 reads CASSFPGQGYGYTF. CDR3 sequence (DNA): TGTGCCAGCAGCTTCCCGGGACAGGGCTATGGCTACACCTTC.

This chain links TRBV7-9 with TRBJ1-1; perhaps TRBD1 as D (5 bases). The CDR3 runs to 13 residues. Germline lookup yields CDR1 SEHNR and CDR2 FQNEAQ (reference sequence). Trimming removed 3 bases at V and 5 bases at J, with 10 bases between. DNA of the CDR3: TGTGCCAGCAGCTTGGGGGGGAGGACTGAAGCTTTCTTT. Translating it yields CASSLGGRTEAFF. The complete variable domain, with remaining parts taken from reference TRBV7-9 and TRBJ1-1, reads DTGVSQNPRHKITKRGQNVTFRCDPISEHNRLYWYRQTLGQGPEFLTYFQNEAQLEKSRLLSDRFSAERPKGSFSTLEIQRTEQGDSAMYLCASSLGGRTEAFFGQGTRLTVV.

This chain connects TRBV19 to TRBJ2-5; D is possibly TRBD2 (5 bases). Germline lookup yields CDR1 LNHDA and CDR2 SQIVND (reference sequence). The CDR3 extends over 15 amino acids. The V end was cut by 2 bases, the J end by 4 bases, with 14 bases between. CDR3 in amino acids: CASSIRGLGRETQYF. DNA of the CDR3: TGTGCCAGTAGTATAAGAGGGCTTGGGCGAGAGACCCAGTACTTC.

The genes are TRBV28 and TRBJ1-5, with TRBD1 identical over 9 bases. The CDR3 totals 16 residues. The germline gives CDR1 MDHEN, CDR2 SYDVKM. V was pared by 3 bases and J by 3 bases, with 6 bases of the junction left unmatched. CDR3 residues: CASSFDRDRDNQPQHF. CDR3 coding DNA: TGTGCCAGCAGTTTCGACCGGGACAGGGACAATCAGCCCCAGCATTTT.

The gene calls are TRBV30 and TRBJ1-2; TRBD1 matches 12 bases. The CDR3 totals 13 residues. After removal of 5 bases from V and 8 bases from J, the junction contained 6 bases not matched to a gene. The V gene's germline CDR1 is GTSNPN and CDR2 SVGIG (reference sequence). The CDR3 loop reads CAWGTGGAGGYTF. CDR3 nucleotides: TGTGCCTGGGGGACAGGGGGCGCGGGAGGCTACACCTTC.

The rearrangement joins TRBV9 to TRBJ2-2, with D possibly TRBD2 on 5 matching bases. V shed 0 bases and J shed 7 bases, with 10 bases lying between them. The CDR3 sequence is 14 residues long. Germline V gives CDR1 SGDLS, CDR2 YYNGEE. The CDR3 region has the DNA TGTGCCAGCAGCGTAGTGGCTAGCCGCGGGGAGCTGTTTTTT. This codes for CASSVVASRGELFF.

V and J are TRBV5-6 and TRBJ1-2; TRBD1 matches 9 bases. V shed 4 bases and J 2 bases; nucleotides not matched to a gene: 6. This CDR3 region has 15 residues. Per the germline V gene, CDR1 is SGHDT and CDR2 is YYEEEE. The chain's CDR3 is CASSPGTGRNYGYTF. The CDR3 DNA is TGTGCCAGCAGCCCCGGGACAGGGAGAAACTATGGCTACACCTTC.

The chain employs TRBV13 and TRBJ1-3, with a possible D match to TRBD1 (6 bases). CDR1 is PRHDT, CDR2 FYEKMQ, per germline (reference sequence). V was pared by 5 bases and J by 2 bases, with 16 bases between. The CDR3 has 16 residues. The chain's CDR3 is CASSHRDTSTGNTIYF. In DNA form, the CDR3 reads TGTGCCAGCAGCCATCGGGACACCTCTACTGGAAACACCATATATTTT. The entire variable domain, with the rest obtained from reference TRBV13 and TRBJ1-3, is as follows: AAGVIQSPRHLIKEKRETATLKCYPIPRHDTVYWYQQGPGQDPQFLISFYEKMQSDKGSIPDRFSAQQFSDYHSELNMSSLELGDSALYFCASSHRDTSTGNTIYFGEGSWLTVV.

The rearrangement links TRBV29-1 to TRBJ2-7; D may be TRBD2 (5 bases). Trimming pared 7 bases from V and 4 bases from J, leaving 17 bases between. The CDR3 runs 13 residues. Germline V gene lookup returns CDR1 SQVTM and CDR2 ANQGSEA. The CDR3 nucleotides read TGCAGCGCCGGCCCGCGGAGAGGGTACGAGCAGTACTTC. Its protein is CSAGPRRGYEQYF.

This rearrangement joins TRBV16 to TRBJ1-5; no reliable D call. Trimming left V 6 bases short and J 9 bases short, with 9 bases between. The CDR3 is 11 residues long. Germline CDR1 KGHSY, CDR2 FQNENV. The CDR3 nucleotides are TGTGCCAGCAGTCGAGAGGGGCCCCAGCATTTT. Residues: CASSREGPQHF.

J is TRBJ1-1 and V is TRBV27, with a weak D call TRBD1 (5 bases). Germline values: CDR1 MNHEY, CDR2 SMNVEV (reference sequence). The CDR3 sequence is 14 residues long. V lost 5 bases to trimming and J lost 2 bases, with 12 bases between them. The CDR3 coding sequence is TGTGCCAGCAGTGGGGCGACGGTTAACACTGAAGCTTTCTTT. Amino acid sequence: CASSGATVNTEAFF.